Below, 27 T cell receptor beta chains from the same sample are listed, as sequenced in a study of shared clonotypes between healthy human individuals. Naivety among CD8 cells was defined by CD45RO negativity and positive CCR7 selection, thereby excluding terminally differentiated effector memory CD45RA+ cells. Profiling relied on immunoSEQ multiplex PCR, and the TCRdb table lists in-frame clones only, not all of them. The profile shows roughly 810,000 clones, roughly 96% of them singletons. The sequenced sample consisted of naive CD8+ T cells sorted from blood. These receptors all come from a man aged 30 to 39 in good health.

The chain is built from TRBV4-1 and TRBJ2-7; 9 bases map to TRBD2. CDR1 MGHRA and CDR2 YSYEKL come from the germline V gene. Trimming removed 1 base from V and 5 bases from J; junction bases left unmatched: 6. The CDR3 has 15 amino acids. The CDR3 reads CASSQAKVAGDEQYF. CDR3 coding DNA: TGCGCCAGCAGCCAAGCGAAGGTAGCGGGAGACGAGCAGTACTTC.

The gene calls are TRBV13 and TRBJ2-1, with 7 positions matching TRBD2. The CDR3 is 14 amino acids. Germline trimming cut 3 bases from V and 7 bases from J; bases unmatched to any gene: 6. Germline V gives CDR1 PRHDT, CDR2 FYEKMQ (reference sequence). CDR3 residues: CASSFRDYRNEQFF. For the CDR3, the DNA is TGTGCCAGCAGCTTCCGGGACTACCGGAATGAGCAGTTCTTC.

The chain couples TRBV7-6 to TRBJ2-7; D is perhaps TRBD2 (6 bases). The germline V and J ends were trimmed by 1 base and 3 bases, with 10 bases remaining between them. Germline V CDR1 and CDR2: SGHVS, FNYEAQ. The CDR3 contains 14 residues. In nucleotides, the CDR3 is TGTGCCAGCAGCTTAGGGGGTAGCGGCTACGAGCAGTACTTC. It encodes CASSLGGSGYEQYF. Full variable domain (missing parts from reference TRBV7-6 and TRBJ2-7): GAGVSQSPRYKVTKRGQDVALRCDPISGHVSLYWYRQALGQGPEFLTYFNYEAQQDKSGLPNDRFSAERPEGSISTLTIQRTEQRDSAMYRCASSLGGSGYEQYFGPGTRLTVT.

V is TRBV7-9 and J is TRBJ2-2; 9 positions match TRBD1. The CDR3 sequence is 16 residues long. With V trimmed by 1 base and J by 6 bases, 6 bases remained unmatched. The V gene's germline CDR1 is SEHNR and CDR2 FQNEAQ (reference sequence). Here the CDR3 DNA reads TGTGCCAGCAGCTTAGTGGGGACAGGGACCCCCGGGGAGCTGTTTTTT. This gives the protein CASSLVGTGTPGELFF.

The V and J genes are TRBV29-1 and TRBJ2-1; 10 positions match TRBD2. The germline V gene has CDR1 SQVTM and CDR2 ANQGSEA. The CDR3 loop spans 13 amino acids. J lost 5 bases, V lost 6 bases, and 4 bases had no gene match. The CDR3 DNA sequence: TGCAGCGTCGAGCGGGAGGGCCACAATGAGCAGTTCTTC. Amino acid sequence: CSVEREGHNEQFF.

The chain links TRBV15 to TRBJ1-5, with TRBD1 as a possible D gene (5 bases). The CDR3 has 16 amino acids. V lost 8 bases, J lost 0 bases, and 17 bases lay in between. Looked up from germline, CDR1 is LNHNV and CDR2 is YYDKDF (reference sequence). The CDR3 here is CATRRWGEDSNQPQHF. CDR3 nucleotides: TGTGCCACCCGGAGATGGGGGGAGGATAGCAATCAGCCCCAGCATTTT.

The J gene is TRBJ2-1, the V gene TRBV19; no firm D call. The CDR3 extends over 14 amino acids. Per germline, CDR1 LNHDA and CDR2 SQIVND (reference sequence). Trimming left V 5 bases short and J 5 bases short, with 13 bases between. CDR3 bases: TGTGCCAGTAGTTCGAATAGCTGGGACAATGAGCAGTTCTTC. Translation gives CASSSNSWDNEQFF.

The J gene is TRBJ2-3, the V gene TRBV11-2; the match to TRBD1 covers 9 bases. Germline assignment: CDR1 SGHAT and CDR2 FQNNGV. Unmatched junction bases numbered 7, after V lost 5 bases and J lost 1 base. There are 16 residues in the CDR3. The CDR3, as DNA: TGTGCCAGCAGCCTACAGGGGGCGGGGGGCACAGATACGCAGTATTTT. Translation: CASSLQGAGGTDTQYF.

On this clone itself: The sample carries other DNA sequences with the same CDR3. This chain links TRBV27 with TRBJ2-2, with D perhaps TRBD2 (7 bases). Trimming cost V 2 bases and J 3 bases, with 10 bases left between them. Per the germline V gene, CDR1 is MNHEY and CDR2 is SMNVEV (reference sequence). The CDR3 consists of 15 residues. CDR3 coding DNA: TGTGCCAGCAGTTTACTCGGGGGGCACACCGGGGAGCTGTTTTTT. Its translation is CASSLLGGHTGELFF.

The chain is built from TRBV6-1 and TRBJ1-3; D unclear. The V end was cut by 3 bases, the J end by 0 bases, with 9 bases between. The CDR3 is 15 residues long. Germline values: CDR1 MNHNS, CDR2 SASEGT. The CDR3: CASSDGRNSGNTIYF. In DNA, the CDR3 is TGTGCCAGCAGTGATGGACGGAACTCTGGAAACACCATATATTTT.

This clone appeared a single time. The chain carries TRBV5-5 and TRBJ2-7; 7 bases map to TRBD1. The length of the CDR3 is 15 residues. J lost 1 base, V lost 2 bases, and 6 bases had no gene match. The V gene's germline CDR1 is SGHKS and CDR2 YYEKEE (reference sequence). This chain's CDR3 is CASSFQGDSSYEQYF. Here the CDR3 DNA reads TGTGCCAGCAGCTTTCAAGGGGACAGTTCCTACGAGCAGTACTTC.

This rearrangement joins TRBV28 to TRBJ2-5; TRBD1 matches 9 bases. Per the germline V gene, CDR1 is MDHEN and CDR2 is SYDVKM. The CDR3 is made up of 14 amino acids. The V and J ends lost 5 bases and 5 bases, in that order; junction bases with no gene match: 6. The CDR3 spells CASSNSGTGETQYF. In DNA form, the CDR3 reads TGTGCCAGCAGTAATTCCGGGACAGGGGAGACCCAGTACTTC.

This clone was recorded a few times. The chain uses TRBV11-2 and TRBJ2-1; the match to TRBD2 covers 7 bases. This CDR3 comprises 16 residues. The V and J ends lost 2 bases and 8 bases, in that order; junction bases with no gene match: 12. Germline V lookup: CDR1 SGHAT, CDR2 FQNNGV. For the CDR3, the DNA is TGTGCCAGCAGCTTATACGGGAGGCCCCGGGAGGATGAGCAGTTCTTC. This encodes CASSLYGRPREDEQFF.

This clone has just one count. Other nucleotide sequences from this sample produce the same CDR3. This chain joins TRBV7-8 and TRBJ1-4; D gene uncertain. The CDR3 consists of 11 residues. Germline CDR1 is SGHVS and CDR2 is FQNEAQ. The ends were cut back, 6 bases at V and 8 bases at J, with 7 bases in the middle. CDR3: CASRGGEKLFF. CDR3 nucleotides: TGTGCCAGCAGGGGTGGAGAAAAACTGTTTTTT. Drawing the rest from reference TRBV7-8 and TRBJ1-4, the complete variable domain is GAGVSQSPRYKVAKRGQDVALRCDPISGHVSLFWYQQALGQGPEFLTYFQNEAQLDKSGLPSDRFFAERPEGSVSTLKIQRTQQEDSAVYLCASRGGEKLFFGSGTQLSVL.

This rearrangement joins TRBV25-1 to TRBJ2-2; D call uncertain. The CDR3 spans 12 residues. V was shortened by 8 bases and J by 6 bases, with 10 bases between the two germline ends. Per the germline V gene, CDR1 is MGHDK and CDR2 is SYGVNS. The chain's CDR3 is CASARGPGELFF. In DNA, the CDR3 is TGTGCCAGCGCCCGAGGTCCCGGGGAGCTGTTTTTT.

The chain joins TRBV5-5 to TRBJ2-7, with D possibly being TRBD1 (5 bases). V was shortened by 4 bases and J by 2 bases, with 13 bases between the two germline ends. Germline lookup yields CDR1 SGHKS and CDR2 YYEKEE (reference sequence). The CDR3 contains 14 residues. CDR3 in amino acids: CASSARHRTYEQYF. CDR3 nucleotides: TGTGCCAGCAGCGCCCGGCACAGGACCTACGAGCAGTACTTC.

The J gene is TRBJ2-1, the V gene TRBV27; 8 positions match TRBD2. CDR3 length: 17 residues. The germline CDR1 and CDR2 sequences are MNHEY and SMNVEV (reference sequence). The V gene end was trimmed by 4 bases and the J gene end by 6 bases; junction bases not matched to a gene: 14. The CDR3 spells CASSSLGWTSRGNEQFF. The CDR3 coding sequence is TGTGCCAGCAGTTCCCTGGGGTGGACTAGCCGGGGCAATGAGCAGTTCTTC.

V usage is TRBV5-4 and J usage is TRBJ2-7; possibly TRBD1 for D (5 bases). The CDR3 spans 13 residues. V shed 3 bases and J shed 3 bases, with 10 bases lying between them. Germline V CDR1 and CDR2: SGHNT, YYREEE (reference sequence). The CDR3 reads CASSWQGVYEQYF. In nucleotides, the CDR3 is TGTGCCAGCAGCTGGCAGGGTGTCTACGAGCAGTACTTC.

The rearrangement links TRBV11-2 to TRBJ1-1; a possible D gene is TRBD1 (6 bases). This CDR3 region has 15 residues. The germline V gene has CDR1 SGHAT and CDR2 FQNNGV. Trimming pared 5 bases from V and 3 bases from J, leaving 16 bases between. This chain's CDR3 is CASSEGVVVYTEAFF. CDR3 coding DNA: TGTGCCAGCAGCGAGGGGGTAGTCGTGTACACTGAAGCTTTCTTT.

The chain is built from TRBV12-5 and TRBJ2-2; the D is unclear. Trimming stripped 2 bases from V and 0 bases from J, with 7 bases between. The CDR3 runs to 15 residues. Looked up from germline, CDR1 is LGHNT and CDR2 is FRNRAP. In DNA, the CDR3 is TGTGCTAGTGGTTTGTTACGTACGAACACCGGGGAGCTGTTTTTT. This sequence encodes CASGLLRTNTGELFF.

The CDR3 nucleotides read TGTGCCGGACGAGCGGGACCGCGGAATGAGCAGTTCTTC. Its translation: CAGRAGPRNEQFF. V usage is TRBV7-9 and J usage is TRBJ2-1, with 7 nucleotides matching TRBD2. The V gene's germline CDR1 is SEHNR and CDR2 FQNEAQ (reference sequence). The V gene end was trimmed by 11 bases and the J gene end by 7 bases; junction bases not matched to a gene: 11. The CDR3 length is 13 residues.

The rearrangement links TRBV29-1 to TRBJ2-3, with D unclear. V shed 7 bases and J shed 0 bases, with 14 bases lying between them. Germline CDR1 and CDR2: SQVTM and ANQGSEA. This CDR3 spans 14 amino acids. The DNA for the CDR3 is TGCAGCGCCGCAGAGGTCTCTAGCACAGATACGCAGTATTTT. Protein product: CSAAEVSSTDTQYF.

The J gene is TRBJ2-7, the V gene TRBV6-1; D possibly corresponds to TRBD1 (6 bases). The CDR3 totals 14 residues. Germline lookup yields CDR1 MNHNS and CDR2 SASEGT. Trimming took 2 bases from V and 4 from J, leaving 12 bases between them. CDR3 amino acids: CASSETGMGYEQYF. The CDR3 nucleotides are TGTGCCAGCAGTGAAACAGGGATGGGGTACGAGCAGTACTTC.

The chain joins TRBV23-1 to TRBJ2-5; D may correspond to TRBD1 or TRBD2 (5 bases each). TRBV23-1 is marked as an open reading frame, function uncertain. This CDR3 comprises 14 residues. Trimming removed 3 bases at V and 4 bases at J, with 12 bases between. This chain's CDR3 is CASSQLEGPETQYF. DNA of the CDR3: TGCGCCAGCAGTCAGTTAGAGGGGCCAGAGACCCAGTACTTC.

The chain links TRBV13 to TRBJ2-2, with D unresolved. CDR3 length equals 12 residues. The V gene lost 4 bases and the J gene lost 3 bases, with 3 bases spanning the gap. Germline CDR1 PRHDT, CDR2 FYEKMQ (reference sequence). DNA of the CDR3: TGTGCCAGCAGCTCGCACACCGGGGAGCTGTTTTTT. This encodes CASSSHTGELFF.

The CDR3 loop is CAGLEGRTGELFF. The CDR3 DNA is TGTGCCGGCCTCGAGGGGAGGACCGGGGAGCTGTTTTTT. The gene calls are TRBV21-1 and TRBJ2-2; TRBD2, the table's D call, was not compared with the DNA. TRBV21-1 is a documented pseudogene. CDR3 length: 13 residues.

V is TRBV4-1 and J is TRBJ2-1; TRBD2 is a possible D gene (5 bases). This CDR3 is 16 amino acids long. Germline CDR1 is MGHRA and CDR2 is YSYEKL. V lost 0 bases and J lost 1, with 10 bases in between. The CDR3 DNA sequence: TGCGCCAGCAGCCAAGATTCTAGCTGGTCCTACAATGAGCAGTTCTTC. Its translation: CASSQDSSWSYNEQFF.